The next 20 T cell receptor beta chains were all read from a single sample in a study of blood T cells in healthy people across ages. A second PCR, run for roughly 7 to 11 cycles, used a sample-barcoded 5' primer plus a J-beta primer mix. TCRdb itself ran the 5' RACE reads through MiXCR, one entry per CDR3 protein. The sample gives about 1 million distinct CDR3 sequences, over 35% of which show up once; around 18% is in the top ten. Source material: blood. The receptor set was obtained from a woman aged 60 to 75 in good health.

The V and J genes are TRBV29-1 and TRBJ2-1, with TRBD2 matching 10 bases. The germline V gene encodes CDR1 SQVTM and CDR2 ANQGSEA. This CDR3 is built from 15 residues. V trimming: 6 bases; J trimming: 2 bases; junction bases outside the gene matches: 7. CDR3 sequence: CSVNPSGSPYNEQFF. CDR3 in DNA: TGCAGCGTAAACCCTAGCGGGAGCCCCTACAATGAGCAGTTCTTC.

The rearrangement joins TRBV6-2 or TRBV6-3 to TRBJ2-4, with 7 bases lining up with TRBD2. The assigned J gene may be wrong: the sequence end matches TRBJ2-7 better. The CDR3 length is 19 residues. Germline loops: CDR1 MNHEY, CDR2 SVGEGT. CDR3 residues: CASSPFSGRIGMGGYEQYF. CDR3 coding DNA: TGTGCCAGCAGTCCATTTTCTGGGAGAATCGGAATGGGAGGGTACGAGCAGTACTTC.

The V call is TRBV5-1, the J call TRBJ2-3, with 8 positions matching TRBD2. CDR3 length: 16 amino acids. V lost 0 bases to trimming and J lost 4 bases; unmatched junction nucleotides: 7. Germline V gene sequence: CDR1 SGHRS, CDR2 YFSETQ. The CDR3 protein is CASSLAGAGGADTQYF. CDR3 DNA: TGCGCCAGCAGCTTGGCTGGGGCGGGAGGTGCAGATACGCAGTATTTT.

Remarks on this clonotype: An end of the junction does not agree with germline; a read error may underlie this. The chain carries TRBV10-3 and TRBJ2-7; the D call may be TRBD1 or TRBD2 (5 bases each). CDR1 is ENHRY, CDR2 SYGVKD, per germline. CDR3 length: 14 residues. The CDR3 DNA is TGTGTCATCAGTGAGGGGCAGGCCACCTACGAGCAGTACTTC. Protein product: CVISEGQATYEQYF.

The V gene is TRBV6-1, the J gene TRBJ1-6; the match to TRBD1 covers 7 bases. This CDR3 is built from 13 residues. Per germline, CDR1 MNHNS and CDR2 SASEGT. After removal of 6 bases from V and 7 bases from J, the junction contained 3 bases not matched to a gene. CDR3 protein: CASRTGLNSPLHF. CDR3 sequence (DNA): TGTGCCAGCAGGACAGGGCTAAATTCACCCCTCCACTTT.

In this sample, this clonotype turned up a few times. The V gene is TRBV12-3 or TRBV12-4, the J gene TRBJ2-1; tentatively, D is TRBD1 (5 bases). Trimming removed 1 base from V and 5 bases from J, with 12 bases in between. The CDR3 has 15 residues. CDR3 coding DNA: TGTGCCAGCAGTTTAGGGCGGAAGGGGCACAATGAGCAGTTCTTC. Translated: CASSLGRKGHNEQFF.

The chain has TRBV2 and TRBJ2-4; D gene uncertain. Per the germline V gene, CDR1 is SNHLY and CDR2 is FYNNEI. CDR3 length: 14 residues. The germline V and J ends were trimmed by 6 bases and 0 bases, with 9 bases remaining between them. The CDR3 region is CASSGKLAKNIQYF. The CDR3 DNA sequence: TGTGCCAGCAGCGGCAAACTAGCCAAAAACATTCAGTACTTC.

This clonotype was observed a handful of times. The V gene is TRBV20-1, the J gene TRBJ2-1; D ambiguous. The CDR3 is 13 residues long. Germline-derived CDR1 and CDR2 are DFQATT and SNEGSKA (reference sequence). The CDR3 nucleotides read TGCAGCAACCTTGGCGCGGAGTACAATGAGCAGTTCTTC. Protein sequence: CSNLGAEYNEQFF.

The chain combines TRBV28 with TRBJ2-7; D possibly corresponds to TRBD2 (5 bases). The CDR3 runs to 15 residues. The germline V gene has CDR1 MDHEN and CDR2 SYDVKM. V lost 5 bases to trimming and J lost 1 base, with 15 bases between them. CDR3 sequence reads: CASSRKRMGSYEQYF. The CDR3 region has the DNA TGTGCCAGCAGTAGAAAGCGGATGGGGTCCTACGAGCAGTACTTC.

The chain links TRBV5-1 to TRBJ2-1, with 7 bases identical to TRBD2. The CDR3 is 15 residues long. V shed 6 bases and J 0 bases; nucleotides not matched to a gene: 6. Germline CDR1 and CDR2: SGHRS and YFSETQ. CDR3 loop: CASKGGPGSYNEQFF. The CDR3 DNA is TGCGCCAGCAAGGGAGGGCCGGGCTCCTACAATGAGCAGTTCTTC. Combining the CDR3 with reference TRBV5-1 and TRBJ2-1 gives the whole variable domain KAGVTQTPRYLIKTRGQQVTLSCSPISGHRSVSWYQQTPGQGLQFLFEYFSETQRNKGNFPGRFSGRQFSNSRSEMNVSTLELGDSALYLCASKGGPGSYNEQFFGPGTRLTVL.

The chain links TRBV20-1 to TRBJ2-4; D possibly uses TRBD1 or TRBD2 (5 bases each). The DNA end favors TRBJ2-5, so the J call may be wrong. The CDR3 covers 13 residues. Looked up from germline, CDR1 is DFQATT and CDR2 is SNEGSKA (reference sequence). The CDR3 sequence: CSASKGTAETQYF. For the CDR3, the DNA is TGCAGTGCTAGCAAAGGGACCGCGGAGACCCAGTACTTC.

The genes are TRBV12-3 or TRBV12-4 and TRBJ2-5; 12 bases align to TRBD2. The CDR3 extends over 16 amino acids. The ends lost 4 bases at V and 3 bases at J; junction bases unmatched: 6. The CDR3 region has the DNA TGTGCCAGCAGTTCTAGCGGGAGGGCCGGGAAAGAGACCCAGTACTTC. Amino acid sequence: CASSSSGRAGKETQYF.

This clonotype has more than one count but fewer than ten. The V gene is TRBV2, the J gene TRBJ2-7; D assignment may be TRBD1 or TRBD2 (5 bases each). The V and J ends lost 0 bases and 2 bases respectively, with 11 bases between them. The germline V gene has CDR1 SNHLY and CDR2 FYNNEI. This CDR3 is 15 amino acids long. The CDR3 DNA sequence: TGTGCCAGCAGTGAAGCTGGGACGAGGACCTACGAGCAGTACTTC. It codes for CASSEAGTRTYEQYF.

The V gene is TRBV30, the J gene TRBJ1-2, with D tentatively TRBD1 (5 bases). Germline CDR1 reads GTSNPN; CDR2 reads SVGIG (reference sequence). Trimming cost V 0 bases and J 8 bases, with 16 bases left between them. This CDR3 comprises 14 residues. The CDR3 loop reads CAWSVFGTTGGYTF. CDR3 DNA: TGTGCCTGGAGTGTATTTGGGACTACCGGAGGCTACACCTTC. Looking up the rest from reference TRBV30 and TRBJ1-2 gives the full variable domain: SQTIHQWPATLVQPVGSPLSLECTVEGTSNPNLYWYRQAAGRGLQLLFYSVGIGQISSEVPQNLSASRPQDRQFILSSKKLLLSDSGFYLCAWSVFGTTGGYTFGSGTRLTVV.

The table lists this clonotype with a few counts. The chain uses TRBV7-6 and TRBJ2-7; the D gene is possibly TRBD1 (6 bases). V was trimmed by 5 bases and J by 4 bases, leaving 12 bases between them. This CDR3 comprises 13 residues. Germline-derived CDR1 and CDR2 are SGHVS and FNYEAQ. Here the CDR3 reads CASSPIQGYEQYF. The CDR3 DNA reads as TGTGCCAGCAGCCCCATACAGGGATACGAGCAGTACTTC. The full variable domain, its missing parts supplied by reference TRBV7-6 and TRBJ2-7, is GAGVSQSPRYKVTKRGQDVALRCDPISGHVSLYWYRQALGQGPEFLTYFNYEAQQDKSGLPNDRFSAERPEGSISTLTIQRTEQRDSAMYRCASSPIQGYEQYFGPGTRLTVT.

The V and J genes are TRBV6-5 and TRBJ1-2; D is ambiguous. Germline lookup yields CDR1 MNHEY and CDR2 SVGAGI. The CDR3 is 15 amino acids. Trimming left V 0 bases short and J 0 bases short, with 8 bases between. The CDR3 is CASSYSGFSNYGYTF. Written as DNA, the CDR3 is TGTGCCAGCAGTTACTCAGGGTTTTCTAACTATGGCTACACCTTC.

The chain employs TRBV20-1 and TRBJ1-2; D is perhaps TRBD1 (5 bases). This CDR3 is built from 15 residues. CDR1 DFQATT and CDR2 SNEGSKA come from the germline V gene (reference sequence). Deletions cut 0 bases from V and 4 bases from J, with 15 bases between. The DNA for the CDR3 is TGCAGTGCTAGAGAAGGAGTTGGGGCCCTCTATGGCTACACCTTC. This gives the protein CSAREGVGALYGYTF.

This clonotype was observed many times. The J gene is TRBJ2-7, the V gene TRBV10-3; the D gene is possibly TRBD2 (6 bases). CDR1 is ENHRY and CDR2 is SYGVKD in the germline V gene. V lost 0 bases and J lost 4, with 10 bases in between. The CDR3 consists of 14 residues. Written as DNA, the CDR3 is TGTGCCATCAGTGAGTCGCCTAGCGATTACGAGCAGTACTTC. This translates into CAISESPSDYEQYF.

V is TRBV2 and J is TRBJ1-1; no clear D. The V gene lost 6 bases and the J gene lost 1 base, with 6 bases spanning the gap. This CDR3 spans 12 amino acids. CDR1 is SNHLY and CDR2 is FYNNEI in the germline V gene. The CDR3 DNA reads as TGTGCCAGCAGGAATGAGAACACTGAAGCTTTCTTT. Translating it yields CASRNENTEAFF.

This rearrangement joins TRBV4-2 to TRBJ2-5; TRBD2 agrees at 13 bases. With V trimmed by 1 base and J by 4 bases, 6 bases remained unmatched. Germline CDR1 is LGHNA and CDR2 is YNFKEQ. The length of the CDR3 is 17 residues. The CDR3 protein is CASSQGTSGRSGETQYF. The CDR3 nucleotides read TGTGCCAGCAGCCAAGGGACTAGCGGGAGATCAGGAGAGACCCAGTACTTC.